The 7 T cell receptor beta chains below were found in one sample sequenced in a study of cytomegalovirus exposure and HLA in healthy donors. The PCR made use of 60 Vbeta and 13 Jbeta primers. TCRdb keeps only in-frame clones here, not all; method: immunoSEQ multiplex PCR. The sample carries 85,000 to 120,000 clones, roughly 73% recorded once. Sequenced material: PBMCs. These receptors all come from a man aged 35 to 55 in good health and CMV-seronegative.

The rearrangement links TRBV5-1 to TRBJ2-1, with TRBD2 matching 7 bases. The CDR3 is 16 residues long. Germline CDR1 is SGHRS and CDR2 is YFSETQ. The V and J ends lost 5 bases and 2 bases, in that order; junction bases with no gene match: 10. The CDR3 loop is CASRAQAGEAYNEQFF. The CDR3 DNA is TGCGCCAGCAGAGCTCAGGCGGGGGAGGCCTACAATGAGCAGTTCTTC.

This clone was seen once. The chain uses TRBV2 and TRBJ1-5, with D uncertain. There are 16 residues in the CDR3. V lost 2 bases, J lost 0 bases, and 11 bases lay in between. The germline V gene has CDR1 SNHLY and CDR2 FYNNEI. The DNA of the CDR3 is TGTGCCAGCAGTGAAAGCCCGTCCCGTAGCAATCAGCCCCAGCATTTT. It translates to CASSESPSRSNQPQHF.

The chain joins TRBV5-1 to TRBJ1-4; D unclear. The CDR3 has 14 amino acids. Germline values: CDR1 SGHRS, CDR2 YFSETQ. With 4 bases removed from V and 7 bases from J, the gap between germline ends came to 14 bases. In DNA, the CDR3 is TGCGCCAGCAGCCCAGATTGGGCCGCTGAAAAACTGTTTTTT. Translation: CASSPDWAAEKLFF.

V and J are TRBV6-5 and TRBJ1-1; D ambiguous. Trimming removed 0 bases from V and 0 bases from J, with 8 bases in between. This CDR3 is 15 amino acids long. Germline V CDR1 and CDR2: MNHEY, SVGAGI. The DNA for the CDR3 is TGTGCCAGCAGTTACTCAACAGCAATGAACACTGAAGCTTTCTTT. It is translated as CASSYSTAMNTEAFF.

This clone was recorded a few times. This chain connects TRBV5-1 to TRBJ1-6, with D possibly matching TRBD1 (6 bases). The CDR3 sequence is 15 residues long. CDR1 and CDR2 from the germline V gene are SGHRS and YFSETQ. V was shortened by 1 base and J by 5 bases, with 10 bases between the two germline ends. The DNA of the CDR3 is TGCGCCAGCAGCTTGTCTCCAGGGGATAATTCACCCCTCCACTTT. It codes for CASSLSPGDNSPLHF. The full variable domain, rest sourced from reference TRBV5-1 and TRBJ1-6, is KAGVTQTPRYLIKTRGQQVTLSCSPISGHRSVSWYQQTPGQGLQFLFEYFSETQRNKGNFPGRFSGRQFSNSRSEMNVSTLELGDSALYLCASSLSPGDNSPLHFGNGTRLTVT.

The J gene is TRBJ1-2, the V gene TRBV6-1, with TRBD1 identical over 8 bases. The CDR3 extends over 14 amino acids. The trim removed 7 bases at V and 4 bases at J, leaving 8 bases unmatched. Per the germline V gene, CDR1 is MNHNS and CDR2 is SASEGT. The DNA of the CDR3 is TGTGCCAGCATCCCGGGACAGGACGCCTATGGCTACACCTTC. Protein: CASIPGQDAYGYTF.

The DNA of the CDR3 is TGCGCCAGCAGCGCCCAGGGGGCCGTGCCCTCCGAGCAGTACTTC. It is translated as CASSAQGAVPSEQYF. The V call is TRBV5-1, the J call TRBJ2-7; TRBD1 matches at 8 bases. CDR3 length: 15 amino acids. CDR1 and CDR2 (germline): SGHRS, YFSETQ. The V gene end was trimmed by 4 bases and the J gene end by 6 bases; junction bases not matched to a gene: 12.